This T cell receptor (beta chain) was captured by sequencing in a study of identical twins. This clonotype was detected ten times or more. Its target is not known. The ends lost 1 base at V and 8 bases at J; junction bases unmatched: 14. The CDR3 runs to 17 residues. Germline V gene data show CDR1 as SGHDT and CDR2 as YYEEEE. General study results and limits: Monozygotic twins shared more out-of-frame TCR alpha than recombination models predicted.

Using its own MiXCR run on the 5' RACE reads, TCRdb lists one record per CDR3 protein. The sample holds approximately 690,000 distinct CDR3 sequences, roughly 6% seen once. The origin of this receptor is a man aged 18 to 35 in good health. Specimen: naive T cells sorted from blood. The chain combines TRBV5-6 with TRBJ2-1, with 8 bases identical to TRBD1. CDR3 sequence: CASSLPLTGAPIDEQFF. CDR3 nucleotide sequence: TGTGCCAGCAGCTTGCCCCTGACAGGGGCCCCTATAGATGAGCAGTTCTTC.